Following are 27 T cell receptor beta chains from one sample sequenced in a study of CD8 T cells in Susac syndrome. Random hexamers primed reverse transcription of roughly 0.5 to 1 ug RNA. TCRdb reprocessed the immunoSEQ multiplex PCR reads via MiXCR and lists one record per CDR3 protein. Of 200,000 to 250,000 distinct CDR3 sequences in the sample, about 94% are singletons; the top ten hold approximately 0.13%. What was sequenced was CD8+ T cells from PBMCs. The source of these receptors is a human donor with multiple sclerosis.

The chain joins TRBV7-9 to TRBJ2-6; D call uncertain. Germline V gives CDR1 SEHNR, CDR2 FQNEAQ (reference sequence). V lost 5 bases to trimming and J lost 0 bases, with 5 bases between them. The CDR3 consists of 14 residues. CDR3 nucleotide sequence: TGTGCCAGCAGCCTGCACTCTGGGGCCAACGTCCTGACTTTC. Translation gives CASSLHSGANVLTF.

V is TRBV4-2 and J is TRBJ2-2; 10 bases agree with TRBD2. The CDR3 spans 15 residues. V shed 0 bases and J 9 bases; nucleotides not matched to a gene: 4. Germline lookup yields CDR1 LGHNA and CDR2 YNFKEQ. CDR3 DNA: TGTGCCAGCAGCCAAGATTCTAGCGGGAGCCGGGAGCTGTTTTTT. Translated: CASSQDSSGSRELFF.

The rearrangement uses TRBV30 and TRBJ1-5; D gene uncertain. Looked up from germline, CDR1 is GTSNPN and CDR2 is SVGIG (reference sequence). This CDR3 has 14 amino acids. Trimming cost V 0 bases and J 5 bases, with 11 bases left between them. This CDR3 is CAWSVTGLDQPQHF. CDR3 coding DNA: TGTGCCTGGAGTGTCACGGGATTGGATCAGCCCCAGCATTTT.

The chain uses TRBV7-3 and TRBJ2-5; D ambiguous. The CDR3 loop spans 13 amino acids. Trimming left V 5 bases short and J 4 bases short, with 11 bases between. Germline V gives CDR1 SGHTA, CDR2 FQGTGA. CDR3 nucleotide sequence: TGTGCCAGCAGCCTCTGGGAAAGAGAGACCCAGTACTTC. Protein sequence: CASSLWERETQYF.

The chain joins TRBV4-1 to TRBJ2-3, with D hard to call. The CDR3 has 13 residues. V was clipped by 1 base and J by 3 bases, with 5 bases between them. The germline V gene encodes CDR1 MGHRA and CDR2 YSYEKL. CDR3 residues: CASSQARTDTQYF. The CDR3 bases are TGCGCCAGCAGCCAAGCCCGGACAGATACGCAGTATTTT.

The CDR3 protein is CASSLATTQYF. CDR3 bases: TGTGCCAGCAGTTTAGCGACGACGCAGTATTTT. The V and J genes are TRBV12-3 or TRBV12-4 and TRBJ2-3; D is unresolved. V dropped 0 bases and J dropped 9 bases, with 4 bases sitting between them. CDR3 size: 11 residues.

The chain recombines TRBV7-8 with TRBJ2-1; perhaps TRBD1 as D (5 bases). Trimming cost V 2 bases and J 8 bases, with 16 bases left between them. The CDR3 contains 15 residues. Germline CDR1 and CDR2: SGHVS and FQNEAQ. For the CDR3, the DNA is TGTGCCAGCAGCTTAATCAGGGTAAGAGGAGATGAGCAGTTCTTC. The encoded protein is CASSLIRVRGDEQFF.

This clonotype was detected only once. The rearrangement links TRBV3-1 to TRBJ2-7; D may be TRBD2 (7 bases). V lost 2 bases, J lost 5 bases, and 16 bases lay in between. The length of the CDR3 is 15 residues. Germline values: CDR1 LGHDT, CDR2 YNNKEL (reference sequence). The CDR3 nucleotides are TGTGCCAGCAGCCAAAAGCGGGACATCATCGACGAGCAGTACTTC. This translates into CASSQKRDIIDEQYF.

The chain links TRBV9 to TRBJ1-2; 10 bases agree with TRBD1. The V gene's germline CDR1 is SGDLS and CDR2 YYNGEE. V shed 0 bases and J 1 base; nucleotides not matched to a gene: 12. CDR3 length: 19 amino acids. The CDR3 coding sequence is TGTGCCAGCAGCGTAGGGGACAGGGGTTCACGCGTCGGTAACTATGGCTACACCTTC. Translated: CASSVGDRGSRVGNYGYTF.

The chain is built from TRBV29-1 and TRBJ2-7; 8 bases agree with TRBD2. V shed 3 bases and J 4 bases; nucleotides not matched to a gene: 5. The CDR3 contains 13 residues. Germline V gene sequence: CDR1 SQVTM, CDR2 ANQGSEA. The CDR3 sequence is CSVDSGIGYEQYF. The CDR3 DNA reads TGCAGCGTTGATAGCGGGATCGGTTACGAGCAGTACTTC.

The chain recombines TRBV6-5 with TRBJ1-4, with 8 bases lining up with TRBD1. The CDR3 sequence is 15 residues long. Unmatched junction bases numbered 4, after V lost 2 bases and J lost 5 bases. CDR1 and CDR2 (germline): MNHEY, SVGAGI. CDR3 residues: CASSYTDRVNEKLFF. The CDR3, as DNA: TGTGCCAGCAGTTACACGGACAGGGTGAATGAAAAACTGTTTTTT.

This chain links TRBV23-1 with TRBJ1-2; 7 nucleotides agree with TRBD1. TRBV23-1 is an ORF for which the function is uncertain. The V and J ends lost 0 bases and 5 bases, in that order; junction bases with no gene match: 15. The CDR3 is 18 amino acids. This CDR3 is CASSQSLDNRTGGYGYTF. DNA of the CDR3: TGCGCCAGCAGTCAATCTCTCGATAATCGGACAGGCGGTTATGGCTACACCTTC.

The chain combines TRBV10-2 with TRBJ2-2, with TRBD2 matching over 15 bases. The CDR3 consists of 18 residues. Unmatched junction bases numbered 9, after V lost 3 bases and J lost 7 bases. The germline V gene encodes CDR1 WSHSY and CDR2 SAAADI. DNA for the CDR3: TGCGCCAGCAGTGACCCCGGGACTAGCGGGGGGCTAGGCGGGGAGCTGTTTTTT. Translating gives CASSDPGTSGGLGGELFF.

This chain uses TRBV9 with TRBJ1-2; TRBD1 aligns across 11 bases. The germline gives CDR1 SGDLS, CDR2 YYNGEE. This CDR3 is 15 amino acids long. With 4 bases clipped from V and 6 bases from J, the junction kept 8 bases outside the gene matches. The CDR3 DNA sequence: TGTGCCAGCAGCCCCCTGGACAGGGGGCTAGATGGCTACACCTTC. This codes for CASSPLDRGLDGYTF.

J is TRBJ1-5 and V is TRBV6-1, with TRBD1 identical over 10 bases. J gave up 1 base and V 6 bases, and 15 bases lay outside the gene matches. This CDR3 is 19 amino acids long. CDR1 MNHNS and CDR2 SASEGT come from the germline V gene. The CDR3 sequence is CASRDPYRDRGASNQPQHF. The CDR3 DNA reads as TGTGCCAGCAGAGACCCCTACCGGGACAGGGGCGCCAGCAATCAGCCCCAGCATTTT.

This clonotype has only one observation. This rearrangement joins TRBV12-3 or TRBV12-4 to TRBJ2-3; perhaps TRBD1 as D (6 bases). The CDR3 sequence is 15 residues long. V was pared by 6 bases and J by 2 bases, with 15 bases between. This CDR3 reads CASSPGTPDTDTQYF. The CDR3 DNA reads TGTGCCAGCAGCCCCGGGACACCCGACACAGATACGCAGTATTTT.

In the case of this clonotype: A much larger clonotype is one base distant, so this may be a read error. The CDR3 spells CASRPGGYEQYF. As DNA, the CDR3 is TGTGCCAGCAGACCGGGGGGCTACGAGCAGTACTTC. The rearrangement links TRBV12-3 or TRBV12-4 to TRBJ2-7; 7 nucleotides match TRBD2. There are 12 residues in the CDR3. V shed 6 bases and J 3 bases; nucleotides not matched to a gene: 2.

The gene calls are TRBV15 and TRBJ1-2, with D perhaps TRBD1 (5 bases). Trimming took off 0 bases at V and 2 bases at J, with 7 bases between the two ends. This CDR3 is built from 14 residues. Germline values: CDR1 LNHNV, CDR2 YYDKDF (reference sequence). CDR3 protein: CATSRDSGNYGYTF. CDR3 coding DNA: TGTGCCACCAGCAGAGATTCAGGGAACTATGGCTACACCTTC.

The chain joins TRBV7-3 to TRBJ1-6, with D possibly matching TRBD1 (5 bases). V was shortened by 5 bases and J by 10 bases, with 15 bases between the two germline ends. The CDR3 is 14 amino acids. Germline values: CDR1 SGHTA, CDR2 FQGTGA. CDR3 sequence reads: CASSLTGGSSPLHF. CDR3 in DNA: TGTGCCAGCAGCCTGACCGGGGGTAGCTCACCCCTCCACTTT.

As DNA, the CDR3 is TGTGCCAGCAGCTCTATGGGGACTAGCGGGAAGTTGGATACGCAGTATTTT. This gives the protein CASSSMGTSGKLDTQYF. The chain combines TRBV13 with TRBJ2-3, with 13 bases lining up with TRBD2. The V and J ends lost 4 bases and 6 bases, in that order; junction bases with no gene match: 10. CDR3 length: 17 amino acids. In germline, CDR1 is PRHDT, CDR2 FYEKMQ (reference sequence).

The V and J genes are TRBV5-6 and TRBJ2-1; no clear D gene. Trimming pared 0 bases from V and 7 bases from J, leaving 5 bases between. CDR1 is SGHDT, CDR2 YYEEEE, per germline. The CDR3 covers 12 residues. The CDR3 nucleotides read TGTGCCAGCAGCTTGGTAGTTAATGAGCAGTTCTTC. Protein sequence: CASSLVVNEQFF.

This clonotype is a singleton in its sample. The V and J genes are TRBV30 and TRBJ2-7; TRBD2 agrees at 12 bases. CDR3 length equals 16 residues. J was trimmed by 1 base and V by 5 bases; bases with no gene match: 9. Germline V gives CDR1 GTSNPN, CDR2 SVGIG (reference sequence). CDR3 loop: CAWFPLAGGPSYEQYF. The CDR3 DNA reads as TGTGCCTGGTTCCCGCTAGCGGGGGGGCCTTCCTACGAGCAGTACTTC.

The rearrangement uses TRBV12-3 or TRBV12-4 and TRBJ1-3; tentatively, D is TRBD1 (5 bases). This CDR3 spans 14 amino acids. Deletions cut 7 bases from V and 5 bases from J, with 15 bases between. The CDR3 here is CASTPGDGRNTIYF. The CDR3 bases are TGTGCCAGCACTCCCGGGGACGGTAGAAACACCATATATTTT.

The J gene is TRBJ2-5, the V gene TRBV28, with TRBD2 as a possible D gene (6 bases). Trimming stripped 2 bases from V and 10 bases from J, with 20 bases between. The CDR3 spans 15 residues. The V gene's germline CDR1 is MDHEN and CDR2 SYDVKM. CDR3 coding DNA: TGTGCCAGCAGTTTACCCAAAGACCCGCTAGCGATCCAGTACTTC. The encoded protein is CASSLPKDPLAIQYF.

The chain carries TRBV12-5 and TRBJ1-2; D is perhaps TRBD1 (5 bases). The CDR3 is 16 residues long. V gave up 5 bases and J gave up 7 bases, with 23 bases separating them. Germline CDR1 and CDR2: LGHNT and FRNRAP. CDR3 in DNA: TGTGCTAGTGGTCCACAGCCGGGACCGAATACTCCTGGCTACACCTTC. Amino acid sequence: CASGPQPGPNTPGYTF.

The chain combines TRBV5-1 with TRBJ2-7; TRBD1 aligns across 7 bases. Per the germline V gene, CDR1 is SGHRS and CDR2 is YFSETQ. This CDR3 has 16 amino acids. The V gene end was trimmed by 4 bases and the J gene end by 2 bases; junction bases not matched to a gene: 12. The CDR3 sequence: CASSMDPGQMAYEQYF. The CDR3 region has the DNA TGCGCCAGCAGCATGGACCCGGGACAGATGGCCTACGAGCAGTACTTC.

The V and J genes are TRBV3-1 and TRBJ1-3, with D hard to call. Trimming took 7 bases from V and 8 from J, leaving 15 bases between them. The germline V gene encodes CDR1 LGHDT and CDR2 YNNKEL (reference sequence). This CDR3 contains 13 residues. The CDR3 reads CASIEGPGDTIYF. The CDR3 DNA follows: TGTGCCAGCATCGAAGGGCCCGGGGACACCATATATTTT.